This is a list of T cell receptor beta chains from one sample in a study of blood T cell repertoires in COVID-19. Assay used: immunoSEQ multiplex PCR; TCRdb lists only in-frame clones, some missing. The sample consists of under 150,000 clones, under 90% of them appearing once. The specimen was PBMCs or T cells enriched from blood (not recorded which). These receptors originate from a man aged 45 to 65 in a cohort exposed to, infected with or recovered from COVID-19 (not recorded which). The CDR3 runs from the conserved cysteine through the conserved F or W. D genes are given only for firm matches. Clone size, where shown, is once, few, many, or a class for clones that have expanded.

length: 16
size: .
D: .
J: TRBJ2-3
V: TRBV5-6
DNA: TGTGCCAGCAGCTTCTCTGCGGGGCCCAGCACAGATACGCAGTATTTT
CDR3: CASSFSAGPSTDTQYF

length: 16
size: .
D: .
J: TRBJ2-1
V: TRBV4-2
DNA: TGTGCCAGCAGCCTTACAGGGCTGCTCTCCTACAATGAGCAGTTCTTC
CDR3: CASSLTGLLSYNEQFF

length: 14
size: .
D: TRBD1
J: TRBJ2-5
V: TRBV5-4
DNA: TGTGCCAGCAGCTTGGCGGGACAGTGGGAGACCCAGTACTTC
CDR3: CASSLAGQWETQYF

length: 15
size: few
D: .
J: TRBJ1-5
V: TRBV3-1/TRBV3-2
DNA: TGTGCCAGCAGCCAACCTCACAGGGTCGACCAGCCCCAGCATTTT
CDR3: CASSQPHRVDQPQHF

length: 18
size: once
D: .
J: TRBJ2-2
V: TRBV24-1
DNA: TGTGCCACCAGTGATCCTCTCTGGGCAAGGGGGAACACCGGGGAGCTGTTTTTT
CDR3: CATSDPLWARGNTGELFF

length: 13
size: few
D: .
J: TRBJ2-7
V: TRBV5-1
DNA: TGCGCCAGCACCCCGGGCCTGAGGGACGAGCAGTACTTC
CDR3: CASTPGLRDEQYF

length: 14
size: .
D: .
J: TRBJ1-3
V: TRBV7-9
DNA: TGTGCCAGCAGCCGACCGGGGGTAGGAAACACCATATATTTT
CDR3: CASSRPGVGNTIYF

length: 14
size: .
D: .
J: TRBJ1-2
V: TRBV10-3
DNA: TGTGCCATCAGTGAGTCACAGGATTTCAGCGGCTACACCTTC
CDR3: CAISESQDFSGYTF

length: 14
size: .
D: TRBD2
J: TRBJ2-3
V: TRBV7-8
DNA: TGTGCCAGCATCAAAGCGGGAGGGCCAGATACGCAGTATTTT
CDR3: CASIKAGGPDTQYF

length: 17
size: .
D: TRBD2
J: TRBJ2-7
V: TRBV3-1/TRBV3-2
DNA: TGTGCCAGCAGCCCGACTAGCGGGGGCCTGAAATCCTACGAGCAGTACTTC
CDR3: CASSPTSGGLKSYEQYF

length: 18
size: .
D: .
J: TRBJ2-6
V: TRBV27
DNA: TGTGCCAGCAGTTTTTCGACAGGTTCTTTTTCTGGGGCCAACGTCCTGACTTTC
CDR3: CASSFSTGSFSGANVLTF

length: 15
size: .
D: TRBD2
J: TRBJ2-5
V: TRBV5-1
DNA: TGCGCCAGCAGTGAGAGCGGGAGTAGGTTGGAGACCCAGTACTTC
CDR3: CASSESGSRLETQYF

length: 13
size: few
D: .
J: TRBJ2-2
V: TRBV6-4
DNA: TGTGCCAGCAGTGAACAGACCACCGGGGAGCTGTTTTTT
CDR3: CASSEQTTGELFF

length: 17
size: .
D: TRBD2
J: TRBJ2-1
V: TRBV2
DNA: TGTGCCAGCAGACCCGGGACTAGCGTTGACTCCTACAATGAGCAGTTCTTC
CDR3: CASRPGTSVDSYNEQFF

length: 17
size: .
D: TRBD1
J: TRBJ2-6
V: TRBV28
DNA: TGTGCCAGCAGTCTCGCCGTGACAGGGGCTGGGGCCAACGTCCTGACTTTC
CDR3: CASSLAVTGAGANVLTF

length: 13
size: once
D: .
J: TRBJ2-1
V: TRBV30
DNA: TGTGCCTGGGAGAGTAGTCCCTACAATGAGCAGTTCTTC
CDR3: CAWESSPYNEQFF

length: 12
size: once
D: .
J: TRBJ2-7
V: TRBV2
DNA: TGTGCCAGCAGTGAACAGGGGTACGAGCAGTACTTC
CDR3: CASSEQGYEQYF

length: 17
size: .
D: TRBD1
J: TRBJ2-3
V: TRBV6-4
DNA: TGTGCCAGCAGTGATTGCCCGGGACAGAGAGACACAGATACGCAGTATTTT
CDR3: CASSDCPGQRDTDTQYF

length: 12
size: .
D: .
J: TRBJ2-5
V: TRBV19
DNA: TGTGCCACCCAATCCGGTGGTGAGACCCAGTACTTC
CDR3: CATQSGGETQYF

length: 13
size: .
D: .
J: TRBJ2-7
V: TRBV27
DNA: TGTGCCAGCAGCCCCGGGTCCTCCTACGAGCAGTACTTC
CDR3: CASSPGSSYEQYF

length: 14
size: .
D: .
J: TRBJ1-2
V: TRBV15
DNA: TGTGCCACCAGCGGCGAGGGAGGTATGCATGGCTACACCTTC
CDR3: CATSGEGGMHGYTF

length: 16
size: .
D: TRBD1
J: TRBJ2-7
V: TRBV5-1
DNA: TGCGCCAGCAGCTTGGGGACAGGGGGGCCGATGTACGAGCAGTACTTC
CDR3: CASSLGTGGPMYEQYF

length: 15
size: .
D: TRBD1
J: TRBJ1-4
V: TRBV27
DNA: TGTGCCAGCAGTCCTCGACAGGGGCAGAATGAAAAACTGTTTTTT
CDR3: CASSPRQGQNEKLFF

length: 13
size: .
D: .
J: TRBJ1-1
V: TRBV6-5
DNA: TGTGCCAGCAGCGGAGGGGGGGTGACTGAAGCTTTCTTT
CDR3: CASSGGGVTEAFF

length: 14
size: once
D: .
J: TRBJ2-1
V: TRBV13
DNA: TGTGCCAGCAGCCTCATGGGCGGGCATAATGAGCAGTTCTTC
CDR3: CASSLMGGHNEQFF

length: 16
size: .
D: TRBD2
J: TRBJ2-3
V: TRBV9
DNA: TGTGCCAGCAGCGTAAGCAGCGGGGGGGGCACAGATACGCAGTATTTT
CDR3: CASSVSSGGGTDTQYF

length: 14
size: .
D: .
J: TRBJ2-7
V: TRBV4-3
DNA: TGCGCCAGCAGCCAAGATGGCGGAACCTACGAGCAGTACTTC
CDR3: CASSQDGGTYEQYF

length: 15
size: .
D: .
J: TRBJ1-4
V: TRBV5-6
DNA: TGTGCCAGCAGCTTGGTTCAGGGTATTAATGAAAAACTGTTTTTT
CDR3: CASSLVQGINEKLFF

length: 16
size: .
D: TRBD1
J: TRBJ1-2
V: TRBV19
DNA: TGTGCCAGTAAGGTAGTCGGGACAGGGTCTACCTATGGCTACACCTTC
CDR3: CASKVVGTGSTYGYTF

length: 14
size: .
D: TRBD1
J: TRBJ2-7
V: TRBV9
DNA: TGTGCCAGCAGCCAAGGGACAGCAACCTACGAGCAGTACTTC
CDR3: CASSQGTATYEQYF

length: 12
size: .
D: .
J: TRBJ2-7
V: TRBV12-3/TRBV12-4
DNA: TGTGCCAGCAGGCGGGCCATTGTCGAGCAGTACTTC
CDR3: CASRRAIVEQYF

length: 15
size: .
D: .
J: TRBJ2-4
V: TRBV27
DNA: TGTGCCAGCAGTTCCCTAAACCTAGCCAAAAACATTCAGTACTTC
CDR3: CASSSLNLAKNIQYF

length: 16
size: .
D: TRBD2
J: TRBJ2-3
V: TRBV7-3
DNA: TGTGCCAGCAGCCTGACTAGCGGGAGACCATCAGATACGCAGTATTTT
CDR3: CASSLTSGRPSDTQYF

length: 11
size: .
D: TRBD1
J: TRBJ2-3
V: TRBV30
DNA: TGTGCCTGGGACAGGGCAGATACGCAGTATTTT
CDR3: CAWDRADTQYF

length: 16
size: .
D: .
J: TRBJ1-1
V: TRBV19
DNA: TGTGCCAGTAGTATATACTATGACGGGGTTAACACTGAAGCTTTCTTT
CDR3: CASSIYYDGVNTEAFF

length: 15
size: once
D: TRBD1
J: TRBJ1-2
V: TRBV27
DNA: TGTGCCAGCAGTTTCGGGACAGGGACTACTGGAGGCTACACCTTC
CDR3: CASSFGTGTTGGYTF

length: 13
size: .
D: .
J: TRBJ2-3
V: TRBV12-3/TRBV12-4
DNA: TGTGCCAGCAGATTGACAGGCCCAGATACGCAGTATTTT
CDR3: CASRLTGPDTQYF

length: 14
size: once
D: .
J: TRBJ1-5
V: TRBV30
DNA: TGTGCCAGCGACTCGGGGGGAAACAATCAGCCCCAGCATTTT
CDR3: CASDSGGNNQPQHF

length: 15
size: .
D: TRBD1
J: TRBJ1-3
V: TRBV29-1
DNA: TGCAGCGTTGAAGGTATACAGGGGTCTGGAAACACCATATATTTT
CDR3: CSVEGIQGSGNTIYF

length: 15
size: .
D: TRBD2
J: TRBJ2-5
V: TRBV7-2
DNA: TGTGCCAGCAGCTTAGCCAGCGGGGGGCAGGAGACCCAGTACTTC
CDR3: CASSLASGGQETQYF

length: 13
size: .
D: .
J: TRBJ1-1
V: TRBV9
DNA: TGTGCCAGCCAGGGTTTGGTAAACACTGAAGCTTTCTTT
CDR3: CASQGLVNTEAFF